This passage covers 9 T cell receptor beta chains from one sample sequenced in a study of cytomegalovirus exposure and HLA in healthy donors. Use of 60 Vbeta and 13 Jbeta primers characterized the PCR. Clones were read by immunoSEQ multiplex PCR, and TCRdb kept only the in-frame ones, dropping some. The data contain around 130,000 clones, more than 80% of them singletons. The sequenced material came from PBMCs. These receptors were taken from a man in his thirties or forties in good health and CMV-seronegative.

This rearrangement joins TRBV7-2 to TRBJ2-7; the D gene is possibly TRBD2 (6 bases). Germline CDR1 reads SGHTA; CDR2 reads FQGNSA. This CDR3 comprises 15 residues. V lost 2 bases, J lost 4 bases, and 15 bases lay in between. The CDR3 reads CASSLSRGKGYEQYF. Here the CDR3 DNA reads TGTGCCAGCAGCTTATCACGGGGGAAAGGTTACGAGCAGTACTTC. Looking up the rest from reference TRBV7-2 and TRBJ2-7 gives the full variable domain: GAGVSQSPSNKVTEKGKDVELRCDPISGHTALYWYRQSLGQGLEFLIYFQGNSAPDKSGLPSDRFSAERTGGSVSTLTIQRTQQEDSAVYLCASSLSRGKGYEQYFGPGTRLTVT.

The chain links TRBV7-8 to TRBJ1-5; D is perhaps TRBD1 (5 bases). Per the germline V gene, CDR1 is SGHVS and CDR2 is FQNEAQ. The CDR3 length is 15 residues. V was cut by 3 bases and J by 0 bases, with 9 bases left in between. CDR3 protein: CASSFNGASNQPQHF. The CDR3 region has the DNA TGTGCCAGCAGCTTCAATGGGGCTAGCAATCAGCCCCAGCATTTT.

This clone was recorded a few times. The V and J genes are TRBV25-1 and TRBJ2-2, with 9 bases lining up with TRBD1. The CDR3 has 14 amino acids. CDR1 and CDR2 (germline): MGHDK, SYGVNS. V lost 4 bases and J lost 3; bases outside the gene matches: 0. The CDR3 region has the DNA TGTGCCAGCAGTGGGACAGGGGACACCGGGGAGCTGTTTTTT. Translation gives CASSGTGDTGELFF.

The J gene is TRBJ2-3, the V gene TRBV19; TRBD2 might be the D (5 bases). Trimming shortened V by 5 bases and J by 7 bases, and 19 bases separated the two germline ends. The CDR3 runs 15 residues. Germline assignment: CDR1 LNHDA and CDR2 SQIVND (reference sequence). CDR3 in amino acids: CASSEARRAPNTQYF. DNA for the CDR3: TGTGCCAGTAGTGAAGCCAGGCGGGCCCCTAATACGCAGTATTTT.

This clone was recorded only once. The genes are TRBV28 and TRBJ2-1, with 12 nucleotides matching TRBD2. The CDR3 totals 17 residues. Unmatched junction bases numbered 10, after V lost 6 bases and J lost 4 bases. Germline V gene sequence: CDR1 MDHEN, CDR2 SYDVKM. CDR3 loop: CASSPGLAGISYNEQFF. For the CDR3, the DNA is TGTGCCAGCAGCCCCGGACTAGCGGGAATCTCTTACAATGAGCAGTTCTTC.

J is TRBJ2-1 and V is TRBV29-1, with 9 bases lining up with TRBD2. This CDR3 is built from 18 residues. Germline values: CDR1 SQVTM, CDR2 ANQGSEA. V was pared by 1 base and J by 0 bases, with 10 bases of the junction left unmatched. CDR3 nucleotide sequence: TGCAGCGTTGAAGCTAGCGGGATATTCTTGAGCTCCTACAATGAGCAGTTCTTC. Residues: CSVEASGIFLSSYNEQFF.

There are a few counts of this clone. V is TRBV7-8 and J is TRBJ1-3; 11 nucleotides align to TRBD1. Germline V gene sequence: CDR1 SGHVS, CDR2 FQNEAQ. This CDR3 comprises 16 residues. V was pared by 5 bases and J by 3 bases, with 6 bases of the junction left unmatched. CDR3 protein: CASSLGGTGGGNTIYF. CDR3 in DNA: TGTGCCAGCAGCCTAGGAGGGACAGGGGGTGGAAACACCATATATTTT.

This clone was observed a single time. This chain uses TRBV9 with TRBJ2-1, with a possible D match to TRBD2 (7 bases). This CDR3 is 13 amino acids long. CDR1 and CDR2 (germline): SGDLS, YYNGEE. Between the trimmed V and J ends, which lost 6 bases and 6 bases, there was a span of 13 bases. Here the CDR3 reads CASNGGGGNEQFF. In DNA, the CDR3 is TGTGCCAGCAATGGGGGGGGCGGCAATGAGCAGTTCTTC. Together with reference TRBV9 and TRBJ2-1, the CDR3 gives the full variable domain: DSGVTQTPKHLITATGQRVTLRCSPRSGDLSVYWYQQSLDQGLQFLIQYYNGEERAKGNILERFSAQQFPDLHSELNLSSLELGDSALYFCASNGGGGNEQFFGPGTRLTVL.

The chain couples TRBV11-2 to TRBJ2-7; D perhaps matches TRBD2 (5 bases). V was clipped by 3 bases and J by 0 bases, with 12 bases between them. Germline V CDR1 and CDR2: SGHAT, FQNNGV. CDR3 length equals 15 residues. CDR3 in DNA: TGTGCCAGCAGCTTGGCGGGCTGGAGCTCCTACGAGCAGTACTTC. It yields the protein CASSLAGWSSYEQYF. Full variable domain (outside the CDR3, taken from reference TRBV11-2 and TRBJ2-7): EAGVAQSPRYKIIEKRQSVAFWCNPISGHATLYWYQQILGQGPKLLIQFQNNGVVDDSQLPKDRFSAERLKGVDSTLKIQPAKLEDSAVYLCASSLAGWSSYEQYFGPGTRLTVT.